The sequence of this T cell receptor (beta chain) was determined in a study of CD8 T cells in Susac syndrome (dated by TCRdb to 2018 to 2020). Some background on the complete study: Repertoire sequencing was used to test whether CD8+ T cell activation and differentiation in Susac syndrome was antigen driven. CD8+ T cell repertoire clonality was compared between fewer than 13 healthy donors, roughly 14 Susac syndrome patients and around 15 multiple sclerosis patients. Study-level results and caveats: The TCR sequencing and HLA analysis was acknowledged to have included a relatively small number of individuals.

This clonotype showed up just a few times. What antigen it recognizes has not been identified. No much larger clonotype is one base removed from it; base qualities were not supplied. RNA was extracted with the RNeasy kit and roughly 0.5 to 1 ug was reverse transcribed using random hexamers. TCR beta CDR3 regions were amplified with the immunoSEQ multiplex PCR assay covering 54 Vbeta and 13 Jbeta segments. Bias from PCR amplification was corrected by using a synthetic template baseline for primer optimization and for computational correction. The paper's data handling went like this. Reads were annotated to V, D and J genes per IMGT and analyzed with immunoSEQ Analyzer, keeping only productive sequences. Clonality was calculated as one minus the Shannon entropy normalized by log2 of the number of productive unique sequences. Public and private clones were assessed among the 100 most prevalent clones of each patient and control. Clones were defined as Susac-specific if absent from the healthy and MS cohorts, from some 1,000 published viral clones and from other ImmuneACCESS disease sequences. TCRdb's own reprocessing of the public reads used fastp at Q25 and MiXCR and kept productive beta chains. Each entry is one CDR3 protein sequence, shown with its most common DNA and genes. TCRdb's processing, not the authors', yielded these V and J calls. Here the sample has 400,000 to 550,000 distinct CDR3 sequences; more than 70% occur a single time. The ten largest clones capture under 0.15% of the sample.

Peripheral blood CD8+ and CD4+ T cells from healthy donors, Susac syndrome patients and multiple sclerosis patients were profiled by high-throughput TCR beta sequencing. The multiple sclerosis controls were treatment-naive patients who had stable or active relapsing-remitting disease and met the revised McDonald criteria. Bulk CD8+ and CD4+ T cells were purified by magnetic negative isolation, whereas CD8+ TEMRA cells were enriched by FACS. Blood was collected in EDTA tubes and processed within 24 hours, with PBMCs isolated through density gradient centrifugation. PBMCs destined for TCR sequencing were cryopreserved in liquid nitrogen and later thawed in a 37 °C water bath. A purity of at least 90% was achieved for sorted or isolated CD4+, CD8+ and CD8+ TEMRA cells. This TCR was sampled from a human donor with multiple sclerosis. Sequenced input: CD8+ T cells from PBMCs.

The CDR3 reads CASSMGETQYF. In nucleotide form, the sequence is TGTGCCAGTAGTATGGGAGAGACCCAGTACTTC. The chain employs TRBV19 and TRBJ2-5, with the identity of the D gene unclear. The junction shows trimming of 3 bases on V and 4 bases on J, plus 3 bases between the germline ends. Based on the germline V gene (reference sequence), the CDR1 and CDR2 sequences are LNHDA and SQIVND. From cysteine to phenylalanine, the CDR3 is 11 amino acids long. The only DNA kept is the CDR3, 33 bases in frame from the first base. When the CDR3 is completed using the reference TRBV19 and TRBJ2-5 genes on either side, the full variable domain is DGGITQSPKYLFRKEGQNVTLSCEQNLNHDAMYWYRQDPGQGLRLIYYSQIVNDFQKGDIAEGYSVSREKKESFPLTVTSAQKNPTAFYLCASSMGETQYFGPGTRLLVL.